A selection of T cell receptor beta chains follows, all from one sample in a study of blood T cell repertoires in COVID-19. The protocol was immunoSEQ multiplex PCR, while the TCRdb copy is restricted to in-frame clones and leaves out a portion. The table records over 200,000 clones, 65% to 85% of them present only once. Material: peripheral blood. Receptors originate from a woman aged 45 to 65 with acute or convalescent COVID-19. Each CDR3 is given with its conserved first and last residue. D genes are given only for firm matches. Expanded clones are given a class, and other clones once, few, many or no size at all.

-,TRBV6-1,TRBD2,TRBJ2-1,CASSEPGLAGYEQFF,TGTGCCAGCAGTGAACCGGGACTAGCGGGATATGAGCAGTTCTTC
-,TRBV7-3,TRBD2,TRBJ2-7,CASSFSGTSEEQYF,TGTGCCAGCAGCTTTTCCGGGACTAGTGAGGAGCAGTACTTC
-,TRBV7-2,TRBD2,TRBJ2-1,CASSHRTGGDEQFF,TGTGCCAGCAGCCATAGGACGGGGGGGGATGAGCAGTTCTTC
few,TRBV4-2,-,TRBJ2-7,CASSQGRSSYEQYF,TGTGCCAGCAGCCAAGGCCGGAGCTCCTACGAGCAGTACTTC
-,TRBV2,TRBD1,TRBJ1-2,CASSTGQGDGGYTF,TGTGCCAGCAGTACGGGACAGGGGGACGGGGGCTACACCTTC
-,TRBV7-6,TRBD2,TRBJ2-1,CASSMTSGGTNEQFF,TGTGCCAGCAGCATGACTAGCGGGGGTACGAATGAGCAGTTCTTC
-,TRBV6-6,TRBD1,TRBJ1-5,CASSHPTGASSNQPQHF,TGTGCCAGCAGTCACCCGACAGGGGCTTCGAGCAATCAGCCCCAGCATTTT
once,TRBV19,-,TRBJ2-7,CASSITAASYEQYF,TGTGCCAGTAGTATCACAGCGGCCTCCTACGAGCAGTACTTC
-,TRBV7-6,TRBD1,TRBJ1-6,CASSLAGQGGSPLHF,TGTGCCAGCAGCTTAGCGGGGCAGGGGGGTTCACCCCTCCACTTT
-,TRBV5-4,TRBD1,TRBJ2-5,CASSFRQGLETQYF,TGTGCCAGCAGCTTCAGACAGGGGTTGGAGACCCAGTACTTC
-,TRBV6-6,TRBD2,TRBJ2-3,CASRDPSGPTDTQYF,TGTGCCAGCAGGGACCCTAGCGGGCCCACAGATACGCAGTATTTT
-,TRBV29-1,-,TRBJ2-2,CSVVLASTGELFF,TGCAGCGTTGTCCTAGCTTCAACCGGGGAGCTGTTTTTT
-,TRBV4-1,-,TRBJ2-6,CASSQDWGPGANVLTF,TGCGCCAGCAGCCAAGATTGGGGGCCTGGGGCCAACGTCCTGACTTTC
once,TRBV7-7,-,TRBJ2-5,CASSLRGGRLRGAQETQYF,TGTGCCAGCAGCCTAAGGGGCGGAAGACTACGGGGGGCCCAAGAGACCCAGTACTTC
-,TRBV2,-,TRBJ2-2,CASSEVARQAGELFF,TGTGCCAGCAGTGAAGTAGCGCGGCAAGCCGGGGAGCTGTTTTTT
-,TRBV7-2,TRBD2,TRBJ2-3,CASSNRPGLWTDTQYF,TGTGCCAGCAGCAACCGCCCGGGACTATGGACAGATACGCAGTATTTT
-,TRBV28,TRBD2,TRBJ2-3,CASSLIGGRVEDTQYF,TGTGCCAGCAGTTTAATCGGCGGGAGGGTAGAAGATACGCAGTATTTT
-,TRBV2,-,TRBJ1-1,CASTSGGYTEAFF,TGTGCCAGCACCAGCGGAGGTTACACTGAAGCTTTCTTT
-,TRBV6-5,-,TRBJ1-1,CAIPRGLGAEAFF,TGTGCCATCCCGAGGGGACTGGGCGCTGAAGCTTTCTTT
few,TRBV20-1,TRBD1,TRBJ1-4,CSARDRISLFF,TGCAGTGCTCGGGACAGAATATCCCTGTTTTTT
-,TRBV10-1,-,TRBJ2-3,CASSESAGSTDTQYF,TGCGCCAGCAGTGAGTCTGCAGGGAGCACAGATACGCAGTATTTT
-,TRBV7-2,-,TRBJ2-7,CASSLLWGNEQYF,TGTGCCAGCAGCTTACTATGGGGCAACGAGCAGTACTTC
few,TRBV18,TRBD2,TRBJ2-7,CASSPVTSGPTYEQYF,TGTGCCAGCTCACCTGTGACTAGCGGGCCTACCTACGAGCAGTACTTC
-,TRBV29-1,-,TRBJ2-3,CSVRSQGGTDTQYF,TGCAGCGTTCGGAGCCAGGGAGGTACAGATACGCAGTATTTT
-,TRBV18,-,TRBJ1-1,CASSPLAGEGTEAFF,TGTGCCAGCTCACCCCTCGCGGGAGAGGGGACTGAAGCTTTCTTT
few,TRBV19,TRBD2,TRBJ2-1,CASSIDIGGRQGEQFF,TGTGCCAGTAGTATAGATATTGGCGGGAGGCAAGGTGAGCAGTTCTTC
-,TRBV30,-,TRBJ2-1,CAWSVQSGNEQFF,TGTGCCTGGAGTGTACAAAGCGGCAATGAGCAGTTCTTC
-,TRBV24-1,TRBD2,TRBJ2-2,CATSDPSPGLAGAGELFF,TGTGCCACCAGTGATCCCTCCCCGGGACTAGCAGGCGCCGGGGAGCTGTTTTTT
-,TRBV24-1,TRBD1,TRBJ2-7,CATSDRQGGAFEQYF,TGTGCCACCAGTGATCGACAGGGGGGTGCCTTCGAGCAGTACTTC
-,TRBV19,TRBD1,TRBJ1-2,CATNLPSTGLGGYTF,TGTGCCACCAATCTCCCTTCGACAGGGCTGGGAGGCTACACCTTC
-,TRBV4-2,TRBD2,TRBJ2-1,CASSQVEGLAQSNEQFF,TGTGCCAGCAGCCAAGTAGAGGGACTAGCGCAAAGCAATGAGCAGTTCTTC
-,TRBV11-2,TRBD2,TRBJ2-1,CASSLSRWTSGNNEQFF,TGTGCCAGCAGCTTAAGCCGTTGGACTAGCGGGAACAATGAGCAGTTCTTC
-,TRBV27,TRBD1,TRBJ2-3,CASSRRQGSTDTQYF,TGTGCCAGCAGTCGGCGACAGGGGAGCACAGATACGCAGTATTTT
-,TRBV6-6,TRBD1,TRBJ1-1,CASSSTAGQGTAFF,TGTGCCAGCAGCTCTACCGCCGGACAGGGGACGGCTTTCTTT
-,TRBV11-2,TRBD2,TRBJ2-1,CASSVGLAVNNEQFF,TGTGCCAGCAGTGTCGGACTAGCGGTGAACAATGAGCAGTTCTTC
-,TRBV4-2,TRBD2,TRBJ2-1,CASSQGLAGGISYNEQFF,TGTGCCAGCAGCCAAGGACTAGCGGGAGGAATATCCTACAATGAGCAGTTCTTC
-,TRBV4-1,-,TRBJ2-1,CASSQEGANPNEQFF,TGCGCCAGCAGCCAAGAGGGGGCAAACCCGAATGAGCAGTTCTTC
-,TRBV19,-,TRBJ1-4,CASSISPTNEKLFF,TGTGCCAGTAGTATAAGCCCAACTAATGAAAAACTGTTTTTT
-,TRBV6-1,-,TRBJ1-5,CASSDAGGANQPQHF,TGTGCCAGCAGTGATGCGGGGGGGGCCAATCAGCCCCAGCATTTT
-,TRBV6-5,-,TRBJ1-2,CASSYFGDSDGYTF,TGTGCCAGCAGTTACTTCGGGGACTCGGATGGCTACACCTTC